Presented here are 22 T cell receptor beta chains from one specimen sequenced in a study of blood T cell repertoires in COVID-19. Profiling relied on immunoSEQ multiplex PCR, and the TCRdb table lists in-frame clones only, not all of them. Found here are some 130,000 clones, 85% to 90% of them singletons; the top ten hold more than 2%. Sequencing used peripheral blood. Source of these receptors: a man in his 70s with active COVID-19.

The V gene is TRBV28, the J gene TRBJ1-2; no clear D. V was clipped by 6 bases and J by 4 bases, with 6 bases between them. This CDR3 is built from 11 residues. Germline V gives CDR1 MDHEN, CDR2 SYDVKM. The CDR3, as DNA: TGTGCCAGCAGGGAGAGCTATGGCTACACCTTC. Encoded protein: CASRESYGYTF.

V and J are TRBV23-1 and TRBJ1-1, with D unresolved. TRBV23-1 belongs to the ORF category, with a function that is uncertain. Trimming stripped 3 bases from V and 0 bases from J, with 17 bases between. The CDR3 runs 17 residues. This CDR3 is CASSHRILSVMNTEAFF. CDR3 DNA sequence: TGCGCCAGCAGTCACAGAATTTTATCCGTCATGAACACTGAAGCTTTCTTT.

This clone was counted once. The chain couples TRBV15 to TRBJ2-5; tentative D call: TRBD1 (6 bases). CDR3 length: 13 amino acids. Trimming pared 5 bases from V and 5 bases from J, leaving 12 bases between. Germline V gene lookup returns CDR1 LNHNV and CDR2 YYDKDF (reference sequence). Here the CDR3 DNA reads TGTGCCACCAGCTTCCACAGGGCTGAGACCCAGTACTTC. Protein product: CATSFHRAETQYF.

The chain uses TRBV29-1 and TRBJ1-4; 7 bases align to TRBD1. CDR3 size: 14 residues. Germline V gene data show CDR1 as SQVTM and CDR2 as ANQGSEA. The V gene end was trimmed by 2 bases and the J gene end by 7 bases; junction bases not matched to a gene: 7. The DNA of the CDR3 is TGCAGCGTTGAATCGGCACAGGGGTCTGAAAAACTGTTTTTT. Encoded protein: CSVESAQGSEKLFF.

The chain is built from TRBV7-9 and TRBJ2-1, with a tentative D call TRBD2 (5 bases). Between the trimmed V and J ends, which lost 3 bases and 0 bases, there was a span of 12 bases. Germline loops: CDR1 SEHNR, CDR2 FQNEAQ (reference sequence). This CDR3 comprises 16 residues. The CDR3 loop is CASSLVRTLSYNEQFF. CDR3 in DNA: TGTGCCAGCAGCTTGGTTCGGACTCTCTCCTACAATGAGCAGTTCTTC.

The chain is built from TRBV5-8 and TRBJ1-5; TRBD1 matches at 9 bases. In germline, CDR1 is SGHTS, CDR2 YDEGEE. Germline trimming cut 4 bases from V and 4 bases from J; bases unmatched to any gene: 12. CDR3 length equals 17 residues. The CDR3 spells CASSLGSGTGKNQPQHF. CDR3 DNA sequence: TGTGCCAGCAGCCTAGGATCCGGGACAGGGAAGAATCAGCCCCAGCATTTT.

This chain uses TRBV25-1 with TRBJ1-4, with 9 nucleotides matching TRBD1. V shed 5 bases, J shed 6 bases, and the junction held 7 bases outside the gene matches. The CDR3 loop spans 15 amino acids. The germline CDR1 and CDR2 sequences are MGHDK and SYGVNS. CDR3 amino acids: CASSKSGTGYEKLFF. CDR3 DNA: TGTGCCAGCAGTAAAAGCGGGACAGGGTATGAAAAACTGTTTTTT.

The chain couples TRBV18 to TRBJ2-3; 7 bases match TRBD2. This CDR3 comprises 15 residues. Germline V gene lookup returns CDR1 KGHSH and CDR2 LQKENI. V shed 5 bases, J shed 6 bases, and the junction held 11 bases outside the gene matches. In DNA, the CDR3 is TGTGCCAGCTCATCGCCGGGACTACCATTTGATACGCAGTATTTT. The encoded protein is CASSSPGLPFDTQYF.

This clone showed up just once. The chain employs TRBV15 and TRBJ1-6; TRBD1 might be the D (6 bases). The CDR3 has 14 amino acids. Germline V lookup: CDR1 LNHNV, CDR2 YYDKDF (reference sequence). Deletions cut 6 bases from V and 6 bases from J, with 12 bases between. CDR3 DNA sequence: TGTGCCACCAGGGGGAGACAGGCTAATTCACCCCTCCACTTT. Its protein is CATRGRQANSPLHF.

J is TRBJ1-3 and V is TRBV5-4, with 7 bases lining up with TRBD1. Germline V gene data show CDR1 as SGHNT and CDR2 as YYREEE (reference sequence). This CDR3 spans 16 amino acids. The trim removed 3 bases at V and 3 bases at J, leaving 9 bases unmatched. CDR3 amino acids: CASSSTGQADGNTIYF. CDR3 coding DNA: TGTGCCAGCAGCTCAACTGGACAGGCGGATGGAAACACCATATATTTT.

The chain couples TRBV28 to TRBJ2-1; 9 bases are a match to TRBD2. The germline V gene encodes CDR1 MDHEN and CDR2 SYDVKM. The ends lost 7 bases at V and 4 bases at J; junction bases unmatched: 17. The length of the CDR3 is 18 residues. CDR3 bases: TGTGCCAGCACCCAGGGGGTTTGGACTAGCGACCTTTACAATGAGCAGTTCTTC. This gives the protein CASTQGVWTSDLYNEQFF.

The rearrangement uses TRBV9 and TRBJ2-2; a possible D gene is TRBD1 (6 bases). Germline values: CDR1 SGDLS, CDR2 YYNGEE. V gave up 0 bases and J gave up 5 bases, with 11 bases separating them. This CDR3 contains 15 residues. The CDR3 DNA follows: TGTGCCAGCAGCGTAGACCAGGGGTCGACCGGGGAGCTGTTTTTT. Its protein product is CASSVDQGSTGELFF.

This clone was counted between two and nine times. The chain combines TRBV4-1 with TRBJ2-5, with D perhaps TRBD1 (5 bases). CDR3 size: 14 residues. Trimming cost V 1 base and J 3 bases, with 9 bases left between them. Germline V CDR1 and CDR2: MGHRA, YSYEKL. CDR3 DNA sequence: TGCGCCAGCAGCCAAGGCTGGGGCGAAGAGACCCAGTACTTC. It encodes CASSQGWGEETQYF.

The chain is built from TRBV6-5 and TRBJ2-6; 8 bases fit TRBD1. After removal of 6 bases from V and 0 bases from J, the junction contained 1 base not matched to a gene. Germline V gene lookup returns CDR1 MNHEY and CDR2 SVGAGI. There are 15 residues in the CDR3. DNA of the CDR3: TGTGCCAGCAGAACAGGGGGCTCTGGGGCCAACGTCCTGACTTTC. It yields the protein CASRTGGSGANVLTF.

This rearrangement joins TRBV4-2 to TRBJ1-2; 8 bases match TRBD1. CDR3 size: 16 residues. The V gene's germline CDR1 is LGHNA and CDR2 YNFKEQ. V trimming: 4 bases; J trimming: 4 bases; junction bases outside the gene matches: 11. CDR3 sequence: CASSRGRGPISYGYTF. The CDR3 DNA reads as TGTGCCAGCAGCCGGGGCAGGGGGCCGATAAGCTATGGCTACACCTTC.

This chain joins TRBV28 and TRBJ1-3; TRBD1 might be the D (6 bases). The CDR3 runs 15 residues. The ends were cut back, 6 bases at V and 3 bases at J, with 15 bases in the middle. In germline, CDR1 is MDHEN, CDR2 SYDVKM. The CDR3 spells CASRAGGLGGNTIYF. CDR3 bases: TGTGCCAGCAGGGCGGGGGGGCTTGGTGGAAACACCATATATTTT.

The J gene is TRBJ2-1, the V gene TRBV18; 12 bases fit TRBD2. Trimming took 6 bases from V and 8 from J; bases not matched to a gene: 8. The CDR3 spans 15 residues. The V gene's germline CDR1 is KGHSH and CDR2 LQKENI. CDR3 nucleotides: TGTGCCAGCTCGCCTCTAGCGGGAGGGCCCTATGAGCAGTTCTTC. Protein: CASSPLAGGPYEQFF.

This clone was observed a few times. The chain combines TRBV7-9 with TRBJ1-3; a possible D gene is TRBD1 (6 bases). Germline assignment: CDR1 SEHNR and CDR2 FQNEAQ (reference sequence). Trimming removed 5 bases at V and 4 bases at J, with 15 bases between. There are 15 residues in the CDR3. The CDR3 DNA sequence: TGTGCCAGCAGCACCCTTCCAGGGGAAGGAAACACCATATATTTT. It encodes CASSTLPGEGNTIYF.

The chain is built from TRBV28 and TRBJ1-3; tentative D call: TRBD1 (5 bases). CDR3 length equals 15 residues. In germline, CDR1 is MDHEN, CDR2 SYDVKM. V shed 6 bases and J shed 1 base, with 13 bases lying between them. The CDR3 is CASSPAGQSGNTIYF. Written as DNA, the CDR3 is TGTGCCAGCAGCCCCGCGGGGCAGTCTGGAAACACCATATATTTT.

The chain links TRBV4-3 to TRBJ2-2; D gene uncertain. With 1 base removed from V and 8 bases from J, the gap between germline ends came to 8 bases. Germline V lookup: CDR1 LGHNA, CDR2 YSLEER. The CDR3 loop spans 13 amino acids. CDR3: CASSQVNRGELFF. DNA for the CDR3: TGCGCCAGCAGCCAAGTTAACCGGGGGGAGCTGTTTTTT.

The chain joins TRBV4-1 to TRBJ2-3; TRBD2 agrees at 7 bases. Germline V lookup: CDR1 MGHRA, CDR2 YSYEKL. V lost 1 base, J lost 6 bases, and 7 bases stayed unmatched. The length of the CDR3 is 15 residues. CDR3 protein: CASSQGAGSLDTQYF. CDR3 sequence (DNA): TGCGCCAGCAGCCAAGGAGCGGGAAGTTTGGATACGCAGTATTTT.

The rearrangement uses TRBV24-1 and TRBJ2-1; 10 nucleotides agree with TRBD2. The CDR3 extends over 14 amino acids. The V and J ends lost 5 bases and 7 bases, in that order; junction bases with no gene match: 4. Per the germline V gene, CDR1 is KGHDR and CDR2 is SFDVKD. As DNA, the CDR3 is TGTGCCACCAGTGCCCTAGCGGGAGTTAATGAGCAGTTCTTC. This encodes CATSALAGVNEQFF.